This TCR beta chain was observed in a study of CXCR4 blockade with PD-1 therapy in pancreatic cancer. Generated by immunoSEQ multiplex PCR, the TCRdb table keeps only in-frame clones and is missing some. The sample carries fewer than 2,000 clones, over 45% recorded once. Whole-study findings and limits: Tumor clonality averaged around 0.14 versus 0.05 in healthy blood, not predicting survival.

CDR1 and CDR2 from the germline V gene are GTSNPN and SVGIG (reference sequence). V was pared by 5 bases and J by 0 bases, with 10 bases between. This CDR3 contains 14 residues. This clone showed up just a few times. The antigen remains unidentified. Sequences were obtained from tumor tissue. V gene TRBV30 combines with J gene TRBJ2-2; perhaps D is TRBD1 or TRBD2 (5 bases each). This receptor was obtained from a human donor with pancreatic ductal adenocarcinoma. The CDR3 DNA sequence: TGTGCCTGGTTGTGGGGACCGAACACCGGGGAGCTGTTTTTT. It is translated as CAWLWGPNTGELFF.